What follows are 23 T cell receptor beta chains derived from one specimen sequenced in a study of OX40 agonist ivuxolimab in advanced cancers. Libraries were prepared by immunoSEQ multiplex PCR; TCRdb keeps only in-frame clonotypes and omits some of them. The sample carries 53,000 or so clones, nearly 95% recorded once. Specimen: CD4+ or CD8+ T cells sorted from blood, collected in a trial of the OX40 agonist ivuxolimab. These receptor sequences come from an adult with an advanced solid tumor such as melanoma, head and neck, liver or kidney cancer.

By its share, this clone is medium-sized. This chain joins TRBV5-4 and TRBJ2-7; D uncertain. The CDR3 has 15 residues. V shed 4 bases and J shed 2 bases, with 16 bases lying between them. CDR1 is SGHNT, CDR2 YYREEE, per germline (reference sequence). CDR3 in amino acids: CASSRWSSTAYEQYF. The CDR3 nucleotides read TGTGCCAGCAGCCGATGGTCCTCAACGGCCTACGAGCAGTACTTC.

In this sample, this clone is medium-sized. The sample holds other DNA sequences that translate to the same CDR3. J is TRBJ2-7 and V is TRBV4-3; no firm D call. The V gene lost 0 bases and the J gene lost 3 bases, with 9 bases spanning the gap. This CDR3 has 14 amino acids. CDR1 and CDR2 (germline): LGHNA, YSLEER. The DNA of the CDR3 is TGCGCCAGCAGCCAAGATCTTGTGGGCTACGAGCAGTACTTC. Translating gives CASSQDLVGYEQYF.

This clone appeared a single time. The V call is TRBV10-3, the J call TRBJ2-3; D not resolved. Germline V gene sequence: CDR1 ENHRY, CDR2 SYGVKD. V was pared by 2 bases and J by 0 bases, with 6 bases between. The CDR3 runs 14 residues. The CDR3 spells CAISEGVSTDTQYF. The DNA for the CDR3 is TGTGCCATCAGTGAGGGAGTCAGCACAGATACGCAGTATTTT.

The chain recombines TRBV4-1 with TRBJ2-1; 9 nucleotides match TRBD2. CDR1 and CDR2 (germline): MGHRA, YSYEKL. J lost 4 bases, V lost 2 bases, and 6 bases had no gene match. The CDR3 sequence is 16 residues long. CDR3 bases: TGCGCCAGCAGCCAAACCGGGACTAGCACTTACAATGAGCAGTTCTTC. Protein: CASSQTGTSTYNEQFF.

This rearrangement joins TRBV29-1 to TRBJ1-1; D remains ambiguous. The CDR3 consists of 14 residues. The germline V gene encodes CDR1 SQVTM and CDR2 ANQGSEA. The V end lost 6 bases, the J end lost 8 bases, and 22 bases lay between the germline ends. For the CDR3, the DNA is TGCAGCGTCACTATCGCCTCAGGTGGGTCCGAAGCTTTCTTT. Protein: CSVTIASGGSEAFF.

This chain uses TRBV7-2 with TRBJ2-7; D may match TRBD1 or TRBD2 (6 bases each). CDR3 length: 15 amino acids. Germline V lookup: CDR1 SGHTA, CDR2 FQGNSA. Trimming took off 2 bases at V and 4 bases at J, with 15 bases between the two ends. CDR3 DNA sequence: TGTGCCAGCAGCTTATATGGGGGGCGGCTTTACGAGCAGTACTTC. Amino acid sequence: CASSLYGGRLYEQYF.

CDR3 DNA sequence: TGTGCCAGCAGTTACTCGGAGGGGGCGGGTGGCTACACCTTC. Its translation: CASSYSEGAGGYTF. The rearrangement links TRBV6-5 to TRBJ1-2, with 7 bases lining up with TRBD1. The CDR3 totals 14 residues. V shed 0 bases, J shed 7 bases, and the junction held 5 bases outside the gene matches. Germline V gene lookup returns CDR1 MNHEY and CDR2 SVGAGI.

The chain carries TRBV13 and TRBJ2-2; D is perhaps TRBD1 or TRBD2 (5 bases each). The CDR3 is 16 residues long. The germline V and J ends were trimmed by 3 bases and 5 bases, with 16 bases remaining between them. CDR1 is PRHDT and CDR2 is FYEKMQ in the germline V gene (reference sequence). DNA for the CDR3: TGTGCCAGCAGCTTCACGGGACGAGATTCTACCGGGGAGCTGTTTTTT. This sequence encodes CASSFTGRDSTGELFF.

This CDR3 is CASSQFETGAYEQYF. CDR3 DNA sequence: TGCGCCAGCAGCCAATTTGAGACAGGAGCCTACGAGCAGTACTTC. This sequence joins TRBV4-1 and TRBJ2-7; possibly TRBD1 for D (6 bases). V lost 2 bases to trimming and J lost 2 bases, with 13 bases between them. Germline V gene sequence: CDR1 MGHRA, CDR2 YSYEKL. The CDR3 extends over 15 amino acids.

This chain joins TRBV29-1 and TRBJ2-7; tentatively, D is TRBD1 (5 bases). CDR3 size: 15 residues. Per the germline V gene, CDR1 is SQVTM and CDR2 is ANQGSEA. Trimming left V 0 bases short and J 5 bases short, with 17 bases between. The CDR3 DNA reads as TGCAGCGTTGAAGATAGCTGGGGCCAAGGCCACGAGCAGTACTTC. The encoded protein is CSVEDSWGQGHEQYF.

The chain joins TRBV6-6 to TRBJ2-7; 13 bases match TRBD2. CDR1 is MNHNY, CDR2 SVGAGI, per germline (reference sequence). V lost 5 bases to trimming and J lost 6 bases; unmatched junction nucleotides: 4. The CDR3 has 14 residues. The chain's CDR3 is CASSDGLAGVEQYF. The CDR3 nucleotides are TGTGCCAGCAGTGACGGACTAGCGGGAGTCGAGCAGTACTTC.

This clone was observed a handful of times. This chain links TRBV25-1 with TRBJ1-5; D is possibly TRBD1 (5 bases). V lost 5 bases to trimming and J lost 6 bases, with 11 bases between them. The CDR3 runs 13 residues. CDR1 and CDR2 from the germline V gene are MGHDK and SYGVNS. This chain's CDR3 is CASSLGAGQPQHF. The CDR3 region has the DNA TGTGCCAGCAGTCTTGGGGCGGGTCAGCCCCAGCATTTT.

The chain combines TRBV4-3 with TRBJ1-2; no definite D call. CDR1 is LGHNA, CDR2 YSLEER, per germline. Trimming shortened V by 1 base and J by 0 bases, and 9 bases separated the two germline ends. The CDR3 is 15 residues long. The CDR3 DNA sequence: TGCGCCAGCAGCCAAGTCCCAGAAGCTAACTATGGCTACACCTTC. Amino acids: CASSQVPEANYGYTF.

V usage is TRBV27 and J usage is TRBJ1-2; D might be TRBD1 (5 bases). Germline assignment: CDR1 MNHEY and CDR2 SMNVEV (reference sequence). This CDR3 region has 15 residues. The V gene lost 2 bases and the J gene lost 0 bases, with 10 bases spanning the gap. CDR3 sequence reads: CASSLGGTPNYGYTF. CDR3 bases: TGTGCCAGCAGTTTAGGGGGGACTCCTAACTATGGCTACACCTTC.

The CDR3 reads CASSLDRGQTGELFF. For the CDR3, the DNA is TGCGCCAGCAGCCTCGACAGGGGGCAGACCGGGGAGCTGTTTTTT. The J gene is TRBJ2-2, the V gene TRBV4-3; TRBD1 aligns across 10 bases. The CDR3 totals 15 residues. Germline assignment: CDR1 LGHNA and CDR2 YSLEER. Trimming cost V 4 bases and J 5 bases; bases outside gene matches: 4.

The rearrangement joins TRBV15 to TRBJ1-6; D call uncertain. CDR1 is LNHNV and CDR2 is YYDKDF in the germline V gene (reference sequence). This CDR3 spans 15 amino acids. The V end lost 6 bases, the J end lost 10 bases, and 19 bases lay between the germline ends. The CDR3 sequence is CATSVGEGIRSPLHF. The CDR3 nucleotides read TGTGCCACCAGTGTAGGCGAAGGAATTCGGTCACCCCTCCACTTT.

The CDR3 loop reads CASSDPGTSIRPGEQFF. In DNA, the CDR3 is TGTGCCAGCAGCGATCCCGGGACTAGCATAAGGCCCGGGGAGCAGTTCTTC. V is TRBV5-4 and J is TRBJ2-1, with 9 bases that match TRBD2. The CDR3 spans 17 residues. V was pared by 4 bases and J by 10 bases, with 18 bases of the junction left unmatched. The germline gives CDR1 SGHNT, CDR2 YYREEE (reference sequence).

The rearrangement links TRBV23-1 to TRBJ2-7; D unclear. TRBV23-1 is filed as an ORF, its function uncertain. The CDR3 runs 18 residues. Trimming left V 0 bases short and J 0 bases short, with 18 bases between. The CDR3 reads CASSQSPWQFQSSYEQYF. The CDR3 DNA sequence: TGCGCCAGCAGTCAATCGCCCTGGCAATTTCAGAGCTCCTACGAGCAGTACTTC.

The genes are TRBV7-2 and TRBJ2-1, with 10 bases aligning to TRBD2. Trimming cost V 2 bases and J 8 bases; bases outside gene matches: 12. Germline assignment: CDR1 SGHTA and CDR2 FQGNSA. The CDR3 consists of 17 residues. The CDR3 loop reads CASSLLVQRGGYDEQFF. In DNA form, the CDR3 reads TGTGCCAGCAGCTTACTAGTTCAGCGGGGGGGATACGATGAGCAGTTCTTC.

The V call is TRBV11-2, the J call TRBJ2-7, with 8 positions matching TRBD1. Losses at the gene ends were 1 base for V and 4 bases for J; bases not matched to a gene: 6. The CDR3 has 15 amino acids. CDR1 is SGHAT and CDR2 is FQNNGV in the germline V gene. The CDR3 DNA sequence: TGTGCCAGCAGCTTAGGTGGGACAGGATCATACGAGCAGTACTTC. It specifies CASSLGGTGSYEQYF.

The rearrangement links TRBV7-9 to TRBJ2-1, with 7 positions matching TRBD2. The germline CDR1 and CDR2 sequences are SEHNR and FQNEAQ (reference sequence). CDR3 length: 12 amino acids. Trimming took 11 bases from V and 9 from J; bases not matched to a gene: 10. CDR3 sequence reads: CAFGAGVGEQFF. In DNA form, the CDR3 reads TGTGCCTTCGGGGCGGGAGTGGGTGAGCAGTTCTTC.

CDR3 coding DNA: TGTGCCAGTTCATCCTTCAGCGGGAGTGGAGAGACCCAGTACTTC. Amino acid sequence: CASSSFSGSGETQYF. The chain uses TRBV19 and TRBJ2-5; 8 nucleotides line up with TRBD2. The V gene's germline CDR1 is LNHDA and CDR2 SQIVND (reference sequence). This CDR3 comprises 15 residues. V lost 8 bases, J lost 4 bases, and 12 bases stayed unmatched.

J is TRBJ2-1 and V is TRBV9, with 9 bases that match TRBD2. The ends lost 3 bases at V and 8 bases at J; junction bases unmatched: 9. The germline V gene encodes CDR1 SGDLS and CDR2 YYNGEE. There are 15 residues in the CDR3. The CDR3 sequence is CASSAEGAGGHEQFF. DNA of the CDR3: TGTGCCAGCAGCGCCGAAGGGGCGGGAGGGCATGAGCAGTTCTTC.